Following are 13 T cell receptor beta chains from one sample sequenced in a study of regulatory T cells in long-lasting Graves disease. Documented time point: newly diagnosed GD, antithyroid drugs for less than 3 months. Generation of the TCR library employed RNA extracted from PBMCs. TCR beta libraries were built with iRepertoire HTBI primers and Arm-PCR of CDR3 regions. TCRdb ran MiXCR on the multiplex PCR reads and lists one entry per CDR3 protein. The data show about 540,000 distinct CDR3 sequences, about 13% seen once. This sample was shared with a second study, whose subject was T cells in Graves' hyperthyroidism and ophthalmopathy.

Sequencing used peripheral blood mononuclear cells (PBMCs), obtained at new diagnosis, from a patient treated with antithyroid drugs. The receptor set was obtained from a young man with Graves disease.

With regard to this clonotype: Since a much larger clone is just one base distant, this may be a read error. Likely a read error: the CDR3 ends without its conserved phenylalanine or tryptophan. V gene TRBV5-1 combines with J gene TRBJ2-1; 7 positions match TRBD2. CDR1 and CDR2 (germline): SGHRS, YFSETQ. With 0 bases clipped from V and 1 base from J, the junction kept 4 bases outside the gene matches. This CDR3 comprises 16 residues. CDR3 nucleotides: TGCGCCAGCAGCTTGGATCTGGGAGGGTCCTACAATGAGCAGTTCTTG. Its translation is CASSLDLGGSYNEQFL.

With respect to this clonotype: Just one base apart from a much larger clone, this may be a read error. The gene calls are TRBV11-2 and TRBJ1-1, with TRBD1 identical over 10 bases. The CDR3 runs 17 residues. Germline CDR1 is SGHAT and CDR2 is FQNNGV. V lost 7 bases and J lost 1; bases outside the gene matches: 12. CDR3: CASNSFWTGGGNTEAFF. CDR3 nucleotide sequence: TGTGCCAGCAACTCATTCTGGACAGGGGGTGGGAACACTGAAGCTTTCTTT. The complete variable domain, with remaining parts taken from reference TRBV11-2 and TRBJ1-1, reads EAGVAQSPRYKIIEKRQSVAFWCNPISGHATLYWYQQILGQGPKLLIQFQNNGVVDDSQLPKDRFSAERLKGVDSTLKIQPAKLEDSAVYLCASNSFWTGGGNTEAFFGQGTRLTVV.

This clonotype was recorded at least ten times. The genes are TRBV13 and TRBJ2-1; D call uncertain. The CDR3 consists of 13 residues. Germline assignment: CDR1 PRHDT and CDR2 FYEKMQ (reference sequence). Between the trimmed V and J ends, which lost 5 bases and 6 bases, there was a span of 11 bases. The CDR3 sequence is CASSHQTRNEQFF. CDR3 bases: TGTGCCAGCAGCCACCAGACCCGCAATGAGCAGTTCTTC.

Comments on this clonotype: It differs at one base from a far larger clone, so likely a read error. J is TRBJ2-1 and V is TRBV11-1, with 10 bases lining up with TRBD1. V lost 1 base, J lost 9 bases, and 6 bases stayed unmatched. There are 15 residues in the CDR3. Germline assignment: CDR1 SGHAT and CDR2 FQDESV (reference sequence). CDR3 amino acids: CASSLGTGGLGEQFF. DNA of the CDR3: TGTGCCAGCAGCTTAGGGACAGGGGGTTTGGGTGAGCAGTTCTTC.

This clonotype was recorded at least ten times. The chain employs TRBV29-1 and TRBJ2-1; 15 nucleotides agree with TRBD2. The CDR3 is made up of 13 amino acids. The germline CDR1 and CDR2 sequences are SQVTM and ANQGSEA. V shed 6 bases, J shed 8 bases, and the junction held 2 bases outside the gene matches. CDR3 amino acids: CSVGLAGGYEQFF. The CDR3 nucleotides read TGCAGCGTAGGACTAGCGGGAGGGTATGAGCAGTTCTTC.

The rearrangement joins TRBV15 to TRBJ2-7; TRBD2 aligns across 13 bases. Trimming at V came to 0 bases and at J to 4 bases, leaving 3 bases not matched to a gene. CDR1 is LNHNV and CDR2 is YYDKDF in the germline V gene (reference sequence). CDR3 length: 16 residues. CDR3 protein: CATSRDGTSGMYEQYF. For the CDR3, the DNA is TGTGCCACCAGCAGAGATGGGACTAGCGGGATGTACGAGCAGTACTTC.

About this clonotype itself: Just one base apart from a much larger clone, this may be a read error. The chain joins TRBV14 to TRBJ2-1, with 8 bases fitting TRBD2. The CDR3 length is 15 residues. Germline V gene data show CDR1 as SGHDN and CDR2 as FVKESK. The CDR3 nucleotides are TGTGTCAGCAGCCAGTATAGCGGGGTTTACAATGAGCAGTTCTTC. Translating it yields CVSSQYSGVYNEQFF.

This clonotype was counted at least ten times. CDR3 DNA: TGCAGCGTTGAGGGTAGCGGGAGGGTCAGGGAGCAGTTCTTC. Encoded protein: CSVEGSGRVREQFF. The chain carries TRBV29-1 and TRBJ2-1; 11 bases match TRBD2. V was clipped by 3 bases and J by 10 bases; unmatched bases: 8. The CDR3 is 14 residues long. Germline V gene sequence: CDR1 SQVTM, CDR2 ANQGSEA.

Comments on this clonotype: A junction boundary mismatches the germline segment, possibly from a read error. This sequence joins TRBV6-1 and TRBJ2-3; D remains ambiguous. The germline CDR1 and CDR2 sequences are MNHNS and SASEGT. There are 16 residues in the CDR3. The CDR3 sequence: CASSESTASAGDTQYF. DNA of the CDR3: TGCGCCAGCAGTGAGTCGACGGCCTCGGCTGGAGATACGCAGTATTTT.

Turning to this clonotype: This may stem from a read error, because a much larger clone lies one nucleotide away. The rearrangement uses TRBV20-1 and TRBJ2-5; D is undetermined. Germline CDR1 reads DFQATT; CDR2 reads SNEGSKA (reference sequence). V was trimmed by 5 bases and J by 5 bases, leaving 9 bases between them. The length of the CDR3 is 11 residues. Here the CDR3 DNA reads TGCAGTGCTGCGGAGACGGAGACCCAGTACTTC. Its protein is CSAAETETQYF.

This clonotype was recorded many times. The chain links TRBV6-1 to TRBJ2-3; no reliable D call. Germline V gives CDR1 MNHNS, CDR2 SASEGT. V gave up 3 bases and J gave up 2 bases, with 18 bases separating them. The CDR3 sequence is 17 residues long. CDR3 DNA: TGTGCCAGCAGTGATGACACATACAATACACCCACAGATACGCAGTATTTT. Protein sequence: CASSDDTYNTPTDTQYF.

The count of this clonotype is one. The V gene is TRBV20-1, the J gene TRBJ2-4, with D maybe TRBD2 (5 bases). Trimming stripped 2 bases from V and 5 bases from J, with 19 bases between. Looked up from germline, CDR1 is DFQATT and CDR2 is SNEGSKA (reference sequence). The CDR3 runs 16 residues. CDR3 amino acids: CSARRADLPSQNIQYF. In nucleotides, the CDR3 is TGCAGTGCTAGAAGGGCGGACTTACCTAGCCAAAACATTCAGTACTTC.

This clonotype was picked up many times. This sequence joins TRBV5-1 and TRBJ2-7; D remains ambiguous. The CDR3 sequence is 11 residues long. In germline, CDR1 is SGHRS, CDR2 YFSETQ. The V and J ends lost 6 bases and 1 base respectively, with 5 bases between them. CDR3 loop: CASMGSYEQYF. DNA for the CDR3: TGCGCCAGCATGGGTTCCTACGAGCAGTACTTC.